The present entry profiles one TCR beta chain with its context. What it recognizes is unknown. This entry is derived from a study of Ad26.COV2.S vaccination and SARS-CoV-2 variants. Overall study context: The authors gave Ad26.COV2.S intramuscularly, either once or twice 56 days apart.

Here immunoSEQ multiplex PCR was the method, and the copy in TCRdb shows in-frame clones only, minus some. The repertoire consists of about 430,000 clones, with 75% to 95% occurring once and the leading ten covering more than 10%. Study results and limitations: Using TCR breadth and depth analyses may have led to underestimated total T cell responses. While placebo recipients had lower spike-specific TCR breadth, vaccine recipients had more.

The sample's treatment: roughly 20 received Ad26.COV2.S at low or high dose, single or two shots; about 5 received placebo; per-sample allocation not given. Samples came from day 63 after the first vaccine or placebo injection. The receptor was isolated from a person aged 18 to 59 who received the Ad26.COV2.S COVID-19 vaccine or a placebo. The specimen was peripheral blood, collected in a trial of Ad26.COV2.S vaccine versus placebo.

CDR3 DNA: TGTGCCAGCAGTTTACGAGCGGCAGACACAGATACGCAGTATTTT. This encodes CASSLRAADTDTQYF. This chain links TRBV27 with TRBJ2-3, with a tentative D call TRBD2 (5 bases). From germline, CDR1 is MNHEY and CDR2 SMNVEV (reference sequence). The CDR3 runs to 15 residues. V was clipped by 2 bases and J by 2 bases, with 11 bases between them.